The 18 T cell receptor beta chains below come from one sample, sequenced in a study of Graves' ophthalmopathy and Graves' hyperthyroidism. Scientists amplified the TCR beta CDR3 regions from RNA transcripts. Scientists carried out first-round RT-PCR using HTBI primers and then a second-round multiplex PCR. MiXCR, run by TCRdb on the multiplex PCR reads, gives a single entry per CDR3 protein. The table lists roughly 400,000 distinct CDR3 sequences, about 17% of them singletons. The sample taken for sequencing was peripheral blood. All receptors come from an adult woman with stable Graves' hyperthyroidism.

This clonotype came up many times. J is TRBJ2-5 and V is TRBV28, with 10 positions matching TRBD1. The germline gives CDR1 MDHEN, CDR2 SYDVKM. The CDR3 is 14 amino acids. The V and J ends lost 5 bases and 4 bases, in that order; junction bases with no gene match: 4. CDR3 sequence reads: CASSARTGGETQYF. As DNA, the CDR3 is TGTGCCAGCAGTGCGAGGACAGGGGGAGAGACCCAGTACTTC.

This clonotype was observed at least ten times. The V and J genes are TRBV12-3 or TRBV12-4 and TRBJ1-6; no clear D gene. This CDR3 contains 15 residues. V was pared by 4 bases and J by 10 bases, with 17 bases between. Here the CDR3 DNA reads TGTGCCAGCAGTTATCGGACGGGGAGGAAATCACCCCTCCACTTT. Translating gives CASSYRTGRKSPLHF.

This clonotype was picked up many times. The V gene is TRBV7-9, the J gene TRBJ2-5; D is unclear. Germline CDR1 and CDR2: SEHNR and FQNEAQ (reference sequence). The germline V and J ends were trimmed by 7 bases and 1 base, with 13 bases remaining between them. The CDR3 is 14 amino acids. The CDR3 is CASIGFGSQETQYF. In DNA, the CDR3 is TGTGCCAGCATTGGCTTCGGAAGCCAAGAGACCCAGTACTTC.

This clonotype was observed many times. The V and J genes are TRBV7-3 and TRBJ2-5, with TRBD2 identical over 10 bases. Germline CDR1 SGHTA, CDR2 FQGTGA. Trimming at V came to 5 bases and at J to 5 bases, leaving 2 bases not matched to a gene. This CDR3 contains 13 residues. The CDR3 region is CASSRTSGETQYF. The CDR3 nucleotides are TGTGCCAGCAGCCGGACTAGCGGTGAGACCCAGTACTTC.

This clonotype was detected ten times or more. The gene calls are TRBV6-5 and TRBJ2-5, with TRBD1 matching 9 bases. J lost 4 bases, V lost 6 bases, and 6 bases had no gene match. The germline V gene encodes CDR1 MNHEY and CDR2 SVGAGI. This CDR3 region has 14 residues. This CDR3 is CASSRTGGGETQYF. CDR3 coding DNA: TGTGCCAGCAGCCGCACAGGGGGCGGAGAGACCCAGTACTTC.

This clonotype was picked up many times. The CDR3 sequence is CSARETGTDSSGANVLTF. As DNA, the CDR3 is TGCAGTGCTAGAGAGACCGGGACGGACAGCTCTGGGGCCAACGTCCTGACTTTC. The chain carries TRBV20-1 and TRBJ2-6; possibly TRBD1 for D (6 bases). This CDR3 contains 18 residues. V shed 0 bases and J shed 0 bases, with 15 bases lying between them. Germline V gene data show CDR1 as DFQATT and CDR2 as SNEGSKA (reference sequence).

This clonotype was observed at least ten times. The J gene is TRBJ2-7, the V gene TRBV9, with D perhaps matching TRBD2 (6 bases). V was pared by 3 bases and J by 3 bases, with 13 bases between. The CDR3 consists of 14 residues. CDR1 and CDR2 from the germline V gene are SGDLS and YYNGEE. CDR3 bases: TGTGCCAGCAGCGGGGGCGGGACGGACTACGAGCAGTACTTC. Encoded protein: CASSGGGTDYEQYF. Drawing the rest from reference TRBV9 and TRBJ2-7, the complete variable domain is DSGVTQTPKHLITATGQRVTLRCSPRSGDLSVYWYQQSLDQGLQFLIQYYNGEERAKGNILERFSAQQFPDLHSELNLSSLELGDSALYFCASSGGGTDYEQYFGPGTRLTVT.

Here the CDR3 reads CSASSAREATDTQYF. The DNA for the CDR3 is TGCAGTGCTAGTTCGGCCAGGGAAGCCACAGATACGCAGTATTTT. This sequence joins TRBV20-1 and TRBJ2-3; D might be TRBD1 (5 bases). V was clipped by 3 bases and J by 2 bases, with 15 bases between them. This CDR3 region has 15 residues. From germline, CDR1 is DFQATT and CDR2 SNEGSKA (reference sequence).

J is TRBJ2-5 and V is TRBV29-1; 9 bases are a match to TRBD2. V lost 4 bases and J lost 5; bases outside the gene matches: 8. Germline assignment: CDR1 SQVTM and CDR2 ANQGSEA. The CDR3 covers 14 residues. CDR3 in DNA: TGCAGCGTTGCACCTAGCGGGACCCACGAGACCCAGTACTTC. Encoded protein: CSVAPSGTHETQYF.

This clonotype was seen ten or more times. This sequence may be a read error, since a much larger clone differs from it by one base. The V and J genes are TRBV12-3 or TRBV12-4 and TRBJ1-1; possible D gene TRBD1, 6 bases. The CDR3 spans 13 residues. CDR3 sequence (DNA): TGTGCCAGCAGTTTAAGGGGGGGAACTGGAGCTTTCTTT. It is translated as CASSLRGGTGAFF.

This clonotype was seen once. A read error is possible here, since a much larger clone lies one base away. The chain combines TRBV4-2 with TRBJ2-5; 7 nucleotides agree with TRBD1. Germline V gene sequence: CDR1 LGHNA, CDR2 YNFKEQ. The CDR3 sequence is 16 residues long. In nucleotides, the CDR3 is TGTGCCAGCAGCCAACCCCCCGGGACAGCTAAAGAGACCCAGGACTTC. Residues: CASSQPPGTAKETQDF.

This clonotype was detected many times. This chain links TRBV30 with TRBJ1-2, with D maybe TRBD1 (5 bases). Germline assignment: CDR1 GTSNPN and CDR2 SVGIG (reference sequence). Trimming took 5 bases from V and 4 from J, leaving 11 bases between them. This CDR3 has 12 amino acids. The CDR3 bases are TGTGCCTGGTTCCATCAGGGCTATGGCTACACCTTC. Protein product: CAWFHQGYGYTF.

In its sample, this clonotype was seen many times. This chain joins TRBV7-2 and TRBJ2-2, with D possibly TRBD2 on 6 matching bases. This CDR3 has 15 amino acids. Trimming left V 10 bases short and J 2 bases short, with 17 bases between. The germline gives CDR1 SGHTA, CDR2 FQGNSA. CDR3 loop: CATLASLPNTGELFF. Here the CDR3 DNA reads TGTGCCACCCTAGCGTCTCTTCCAAACACCGGGGAGCTGTTTTTT.

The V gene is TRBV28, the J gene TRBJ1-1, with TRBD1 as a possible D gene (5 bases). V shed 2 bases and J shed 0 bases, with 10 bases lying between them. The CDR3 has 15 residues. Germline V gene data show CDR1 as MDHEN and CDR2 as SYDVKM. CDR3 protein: CASSLRGNMNTEAFF. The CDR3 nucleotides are TGTGCCAGCAGTTTAAGGGGCAACATGAACACTGAAGCTTTCTTT.

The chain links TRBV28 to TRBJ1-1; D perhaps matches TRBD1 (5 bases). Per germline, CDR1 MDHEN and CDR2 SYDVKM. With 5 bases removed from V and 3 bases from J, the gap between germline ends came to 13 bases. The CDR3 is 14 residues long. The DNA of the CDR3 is TGTGCCAGCAGTACAGACGGGGGAGACACTGAAGCTTTCTTT. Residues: CASSTDGGDTEAFF.

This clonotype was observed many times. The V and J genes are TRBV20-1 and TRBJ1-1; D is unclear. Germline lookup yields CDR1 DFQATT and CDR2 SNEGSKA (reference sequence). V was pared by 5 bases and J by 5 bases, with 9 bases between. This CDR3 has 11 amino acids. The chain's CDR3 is CSAQPKTEAFF. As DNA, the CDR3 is TGCAGTGCTCAGCCCAAGACTGAAGCTTTCTTT.

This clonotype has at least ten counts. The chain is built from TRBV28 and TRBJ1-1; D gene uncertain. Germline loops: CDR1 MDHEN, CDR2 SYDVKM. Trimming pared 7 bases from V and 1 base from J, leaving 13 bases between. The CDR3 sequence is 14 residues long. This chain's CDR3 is CASTEMLRNTEAFF. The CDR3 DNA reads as TGTGCCAGCACGGAAATGCTTAGGAACACTGAAGCTTTCTTT.

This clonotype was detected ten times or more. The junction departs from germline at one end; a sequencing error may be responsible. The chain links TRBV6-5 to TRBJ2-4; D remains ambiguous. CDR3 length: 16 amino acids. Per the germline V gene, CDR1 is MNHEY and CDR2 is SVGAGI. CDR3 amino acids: CASSYAAGLSKNIKYF. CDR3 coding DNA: TGTGCCAGCAGTTACGCCGCCGGTTTATCCAAAAACATTAAGTACTTC.